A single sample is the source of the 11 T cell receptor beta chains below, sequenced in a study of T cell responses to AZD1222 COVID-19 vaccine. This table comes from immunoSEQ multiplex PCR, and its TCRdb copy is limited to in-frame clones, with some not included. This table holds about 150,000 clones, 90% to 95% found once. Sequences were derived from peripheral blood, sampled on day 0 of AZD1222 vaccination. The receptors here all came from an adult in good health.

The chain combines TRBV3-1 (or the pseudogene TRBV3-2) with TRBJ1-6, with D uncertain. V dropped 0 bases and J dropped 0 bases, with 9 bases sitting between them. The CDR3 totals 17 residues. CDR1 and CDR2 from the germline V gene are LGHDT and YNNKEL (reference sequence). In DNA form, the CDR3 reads TGTGCCAGCAGCCAAGAGCGGCCCAGCTCCTATAATTCACCCCTCCACTTT. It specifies CASSQERPSSYNSPLHF.

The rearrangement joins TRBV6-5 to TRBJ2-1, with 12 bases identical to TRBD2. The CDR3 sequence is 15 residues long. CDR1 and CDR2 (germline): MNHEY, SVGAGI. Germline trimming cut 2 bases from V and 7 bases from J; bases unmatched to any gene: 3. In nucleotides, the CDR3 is TGTGCCAGCAGTTACCATGGGACTAGCGGGAATGAGCAGTTCTTC. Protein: CASSYHGTSGNEQFF.

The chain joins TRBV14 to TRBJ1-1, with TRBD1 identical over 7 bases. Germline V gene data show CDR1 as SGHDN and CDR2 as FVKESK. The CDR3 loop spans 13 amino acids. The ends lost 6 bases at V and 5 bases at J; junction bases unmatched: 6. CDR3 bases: TGTGCCAGCAGTCTCCAGGGGGGAACTGAAGCTTTCTTT. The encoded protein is CASSLQGGTEAFF. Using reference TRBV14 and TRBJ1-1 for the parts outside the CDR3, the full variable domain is EAGVTQFPSHSVIEKGQTVTLRCDPISGHDNLYWYRRVMGKEIKFLLHFVKESKQDESGMPNNRFLAERTGGTYSTLKVQPAELEDSGVYFCASSLQGGTEAFFGQGTRLTVV.

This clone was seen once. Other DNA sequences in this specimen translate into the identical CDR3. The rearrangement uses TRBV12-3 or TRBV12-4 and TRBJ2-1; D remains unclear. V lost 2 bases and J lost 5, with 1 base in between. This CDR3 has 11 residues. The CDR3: CASSLNNEQFF. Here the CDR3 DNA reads TGTGCCAGCAGTTTAAACAATGAGCAGTTCTTC.

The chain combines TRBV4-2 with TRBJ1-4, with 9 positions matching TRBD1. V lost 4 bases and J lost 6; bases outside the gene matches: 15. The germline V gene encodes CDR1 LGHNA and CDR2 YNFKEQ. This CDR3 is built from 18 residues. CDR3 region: CASSLQRAPGQGDEKLFF. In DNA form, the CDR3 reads TGTGCCAGCAGCCTACAAAGGGCCCCGGGACAGGGAGATGAAAAACTGTTTTTT.

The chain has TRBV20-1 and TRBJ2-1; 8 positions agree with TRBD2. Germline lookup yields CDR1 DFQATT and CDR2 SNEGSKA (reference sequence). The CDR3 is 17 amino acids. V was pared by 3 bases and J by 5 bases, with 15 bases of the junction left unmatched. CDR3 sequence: CSASGGAGALPNNEQFF. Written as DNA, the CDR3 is TGCAGTGCTAGTGGTGGAGCGGGAGCCCTTCCCAACAATGAGCAGTTCTTC.

CDR3 in DNA: TGTGCCAGCAGCATTACCGGGACAGGATCGAACACCGGGGAGCTGTTTTTT. Its protein is CASSITGTGSNTGELFF. This chain links TRBV21-1 with TRBJ2-2; the table assigns TRBD1, which was not confirmed against the DNA. TRBV21-1 is given as a pseudogene. This CDR3 is 17 amino acids long.

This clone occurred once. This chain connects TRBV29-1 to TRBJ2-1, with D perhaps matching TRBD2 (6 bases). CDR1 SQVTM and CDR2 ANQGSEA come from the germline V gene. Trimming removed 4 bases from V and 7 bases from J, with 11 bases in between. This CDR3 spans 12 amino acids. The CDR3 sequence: CSVGRGINEQFF. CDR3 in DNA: TGCAGCGTTGGGCGGGGTATAAATGAGCAGTTCTTC.

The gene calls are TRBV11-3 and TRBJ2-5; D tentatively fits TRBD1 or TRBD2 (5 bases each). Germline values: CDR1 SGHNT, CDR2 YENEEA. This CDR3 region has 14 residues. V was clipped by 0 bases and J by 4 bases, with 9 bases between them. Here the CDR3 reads CASSLDPGRETQYF. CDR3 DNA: TGTGCCAGCAGCTTAGATCCGGGGCGAGAGACCCAGTACTTC.

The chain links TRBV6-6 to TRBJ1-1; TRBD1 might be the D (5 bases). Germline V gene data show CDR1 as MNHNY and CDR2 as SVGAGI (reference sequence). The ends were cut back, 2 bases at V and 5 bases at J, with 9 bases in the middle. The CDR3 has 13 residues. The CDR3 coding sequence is TGTGCCAGCAGTTACGGGGGGGGGACTGAAGCTTTCTTT. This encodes CASSYGGGTEAFF.

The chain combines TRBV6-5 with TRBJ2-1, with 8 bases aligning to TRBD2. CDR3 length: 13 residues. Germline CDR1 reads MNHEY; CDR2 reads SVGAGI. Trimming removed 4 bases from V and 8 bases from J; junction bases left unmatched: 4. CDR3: CASSSGTRYEQFF. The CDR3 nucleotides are TGTGCCAGCAGTTCCGGGACTAGATATGAGCAGTTCTTC.